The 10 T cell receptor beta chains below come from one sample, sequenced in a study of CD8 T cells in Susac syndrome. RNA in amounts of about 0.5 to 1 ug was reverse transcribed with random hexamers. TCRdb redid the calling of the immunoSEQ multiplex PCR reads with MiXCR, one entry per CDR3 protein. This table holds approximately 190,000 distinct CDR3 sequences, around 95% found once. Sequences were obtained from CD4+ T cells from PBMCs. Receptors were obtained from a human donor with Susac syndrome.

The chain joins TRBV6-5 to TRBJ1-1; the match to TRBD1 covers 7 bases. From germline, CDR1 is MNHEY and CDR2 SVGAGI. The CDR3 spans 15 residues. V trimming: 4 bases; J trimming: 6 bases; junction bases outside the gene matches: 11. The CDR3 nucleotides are TGTGCCAGCAGTTCAACGGGACAGAATTTACCTGAAGCTTTCTTT. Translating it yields CASSSTGQNLPEAFF.

The CDR3 sequence: CSALGSYEQYF. For the CDR3, the DNA is TGCAGTGCATTGGGTTCCTACGAGCAGTACTTC. The chain carries TRBV20-1 and TRBJ2-7; the D is unclear. Germline CDR1 reads DFQATT; CDR2 reads SNEGSKA (reference sequence). V was clipped by 6 bases and J by 1 base, with 7 bases between them. This CDR3 has 11 residues.

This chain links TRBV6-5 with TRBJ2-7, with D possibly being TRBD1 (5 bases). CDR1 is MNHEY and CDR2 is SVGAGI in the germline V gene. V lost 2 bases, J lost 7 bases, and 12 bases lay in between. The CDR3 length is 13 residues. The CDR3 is CASSYGPQGEQYF. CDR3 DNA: TGTGCCAGCAGTTACGGTCCTCAGGGTGAGCAGTACTTC.

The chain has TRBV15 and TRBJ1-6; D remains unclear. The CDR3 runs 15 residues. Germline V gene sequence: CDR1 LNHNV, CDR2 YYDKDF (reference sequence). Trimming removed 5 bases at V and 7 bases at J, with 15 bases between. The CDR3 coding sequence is TGTGCCACCAGCCAAGCCGGGATGAGCAATTCACCCCTCCACTTT. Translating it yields CATSQAGMSNSPLHF.

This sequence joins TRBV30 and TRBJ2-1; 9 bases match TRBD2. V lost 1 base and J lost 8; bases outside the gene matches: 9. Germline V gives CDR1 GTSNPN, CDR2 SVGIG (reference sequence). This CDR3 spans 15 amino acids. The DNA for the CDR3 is TGTGCCTGGAGTGGGGGGCTAGCGGGGTTATATGAGCAGTTCTTC. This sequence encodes CAWSGGLAGLYEQFF.

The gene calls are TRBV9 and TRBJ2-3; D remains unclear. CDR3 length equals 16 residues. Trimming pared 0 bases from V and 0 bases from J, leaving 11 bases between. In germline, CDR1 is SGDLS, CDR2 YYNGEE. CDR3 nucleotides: TGTGCCAGCAGCGTAGCTGCGGCCCGTAGCACAGATACGCAGTATTTT. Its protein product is CASSVAAARSTDTQYF.

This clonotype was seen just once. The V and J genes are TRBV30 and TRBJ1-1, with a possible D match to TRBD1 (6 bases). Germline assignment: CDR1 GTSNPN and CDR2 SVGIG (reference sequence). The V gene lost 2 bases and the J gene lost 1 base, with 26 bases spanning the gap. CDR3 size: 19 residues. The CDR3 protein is CAWSKKAAGTPAGNTEAFF. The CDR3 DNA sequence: TGTGCCTGGAGTAAAAAAGCCGCCGGGACACCTGCGGGGAACACTGAAGCTTTCTTT.

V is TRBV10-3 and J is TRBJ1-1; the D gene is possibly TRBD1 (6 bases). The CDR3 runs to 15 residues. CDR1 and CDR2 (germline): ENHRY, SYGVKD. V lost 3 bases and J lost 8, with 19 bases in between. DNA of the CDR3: TGTGCCATCAGTGACTTTACAGGGACCAACCTAGAAGCTTTCTTT. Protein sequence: CAISDFTGTNLEAFF.

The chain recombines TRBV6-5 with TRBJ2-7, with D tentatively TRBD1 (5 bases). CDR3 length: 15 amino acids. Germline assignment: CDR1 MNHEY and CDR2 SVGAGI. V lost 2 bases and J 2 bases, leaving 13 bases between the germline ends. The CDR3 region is CASSYQGSQPYEQYF. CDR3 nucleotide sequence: TGTGCCAGCAGTTACCAGGGCTCCCAGCCCTACGAGCAGTACTTC.

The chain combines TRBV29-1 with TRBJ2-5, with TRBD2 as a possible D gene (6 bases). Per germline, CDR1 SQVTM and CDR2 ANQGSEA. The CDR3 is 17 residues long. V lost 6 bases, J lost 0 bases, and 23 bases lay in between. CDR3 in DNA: TGCAGCGTCCTCGGAGCGCTAGGCGGCGGGGACCAAGAGACCCAGTACTTC. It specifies CSVLGALGGGDQETQYF.